This TCR beta chain was sequenced during a study of CD8 T cells in Susac syndrome. Germline assignment: CDR1 MNHEY and CDR2 SVGEGT. The CDR3 consists of 19 residues. J gave up 4 bases and V 0 bases, and 14 bases lay outside the gene matches. Sequencing of TCR beta was undertaken in CD8+ and CD4+ T cells derived from blood. The study used treatment-naive patients who had stable or active relapsing-remitting disease as multiple sclerosis controls. Findings and limits, study-wide: The study conceded that relatively few individuals underwent its TCR sequencing and HLA analysis.

On this clonotype: Its antigen is not identified.

The RNA input was about 0.5 to 1 ug, and it was reverse transcribed with random hexamers. Amplification of the TCR beta CDR3 was carried out by immunoSEQ multiplex PCR, which spanned a total of 54 Vbeta and 13 Jbeta segments. Via MiXCR, TCRdb re-called the immunoSEQ multiplex PCR reads, giving one row per CDR3 protein. The table shows around 140,000 distinct CDR3 sequences, with around 80% occurring only once. The TCR originated in a human donor with multiple sclerosis. The chain carries TRBV6-2 or TRBV6-3 and TRBJ2-2; 7 nucleotides match TRBD1. The sample comprised CD8+ T cells from PBMCs. In DNA form, the CDR3 reads TGTGCCAGCAGTTACTCCCTCCAGGGGGTAGAAACAATCACCGGGGAGCTGTTTTTT. Translating it yields CASSYSLQGVETITGELFF.